This T cell receptor beta chain emerged from a study of T cells in Graves' hyperthyroidism and ophthalmopathy. Overall study context: Peripheral blood samples were taken at initial diagnosis, prior to any treatment.

V was clipped by 8 bases and J by 2 bases, with 10 bases between them. This CDR3 comprises 12 residues. The germline gives CDR1 MNHNS, CDR2 SASEGT. Out of around 10 ml of fresh peripheral blood came the PBMCs. RNA transcripts were the template for amplifying TCR beta CDR3 regions. Initially, a first-round RT-PCR of the TCR CDR3 employed the HTBI primer set. MiXCR was run by TCRdb on the multiplex PCR reads, yielding one entry per CDR3 protein. This sample has about 520,000 distinct CDR3 sequences, with less than 25% found just once. There are many counts of this clonotype. This sequence originates from a man younger than 30 with Graves' hyperthyroidism. The source material was blood. The chain is built from TRBV6-1 and TRBJ2-7; the D gene could be TRBD1 or TRBD2 (5 bases each). The CDR3 loop is CASGRGAYEQYF. As DNA, the CDR3 is TGTGCCAGCGGGAGAGGGGCCTACGAGCAGTACTTC.